This TCR beta chain was observed in a study of T cell changes during pregnancy in multiple sclerosis. Here immunoSEQ multiplex PCR was the method, and the copy in TCRdb shows in-frame clones only, minus some. The sample holds 60,000 to 70,000 clones, 91% seen once. V gave up 1 base and J gave up 7 bases; unmatched junction bases: 10. The CDR3 contains 16 residues. Germline assignment: CDR1 SEHNR and CDR2 FQNEAQ (reference sequence). Source: peripheral blood, taken after pregnancy. The rearrangement links TRBV7-9 to TRBJ1-5, with TRBD1 matching 7 bases. The receptor comes from a female donor in good health, enrolled as a control in a pregnancy study. The CDR3 region is CASSLGARQGGQPQHF. CDR3 DNA: TGTGCCAGCAGCTTAGGGGCCCGACAGGGCGGCCAGCCCCAGCATTTT.